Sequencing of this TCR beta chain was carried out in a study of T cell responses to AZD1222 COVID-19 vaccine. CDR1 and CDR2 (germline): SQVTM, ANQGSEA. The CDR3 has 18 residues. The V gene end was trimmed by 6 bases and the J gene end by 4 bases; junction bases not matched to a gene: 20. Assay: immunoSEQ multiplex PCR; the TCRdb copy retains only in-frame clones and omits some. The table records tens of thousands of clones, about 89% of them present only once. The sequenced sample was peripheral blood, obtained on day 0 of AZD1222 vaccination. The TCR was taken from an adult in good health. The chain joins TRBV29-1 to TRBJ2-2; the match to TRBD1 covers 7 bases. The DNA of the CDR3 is TGCAGCGTCTCAAATCCCCCCCGACCGGGACAGCTCACCGGGGAGCTGTTTTTT. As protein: CSVSNPPRPGQLTGELFF.